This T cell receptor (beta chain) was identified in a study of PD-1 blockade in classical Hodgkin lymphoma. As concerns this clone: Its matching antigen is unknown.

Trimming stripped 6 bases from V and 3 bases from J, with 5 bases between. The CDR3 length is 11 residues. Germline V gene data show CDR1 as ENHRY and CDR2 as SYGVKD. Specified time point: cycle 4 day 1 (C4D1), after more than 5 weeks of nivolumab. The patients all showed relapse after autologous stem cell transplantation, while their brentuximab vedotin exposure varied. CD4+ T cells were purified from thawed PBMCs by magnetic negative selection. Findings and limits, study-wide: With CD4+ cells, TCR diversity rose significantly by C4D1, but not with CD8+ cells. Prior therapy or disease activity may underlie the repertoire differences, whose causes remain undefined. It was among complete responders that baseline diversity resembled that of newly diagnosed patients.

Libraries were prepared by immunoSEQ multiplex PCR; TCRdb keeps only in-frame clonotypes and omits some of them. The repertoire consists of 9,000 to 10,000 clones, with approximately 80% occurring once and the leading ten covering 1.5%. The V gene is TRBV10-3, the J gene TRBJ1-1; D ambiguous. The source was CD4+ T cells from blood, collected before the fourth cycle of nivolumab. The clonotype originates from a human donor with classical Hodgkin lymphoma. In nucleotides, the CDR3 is TGTGCCATCAGCGAATACACTGAAGCTTTCTTT. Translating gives CAISEYTEAFF.